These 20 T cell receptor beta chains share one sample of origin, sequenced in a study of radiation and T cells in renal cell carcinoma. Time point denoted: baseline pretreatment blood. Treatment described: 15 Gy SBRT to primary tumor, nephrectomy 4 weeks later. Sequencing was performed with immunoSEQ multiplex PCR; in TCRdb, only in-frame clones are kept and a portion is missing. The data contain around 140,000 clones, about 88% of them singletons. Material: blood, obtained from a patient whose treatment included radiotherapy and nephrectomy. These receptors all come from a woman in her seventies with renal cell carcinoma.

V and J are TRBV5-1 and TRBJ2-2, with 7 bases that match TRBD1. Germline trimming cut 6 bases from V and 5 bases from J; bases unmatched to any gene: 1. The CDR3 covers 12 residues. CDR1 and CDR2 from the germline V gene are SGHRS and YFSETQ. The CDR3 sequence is CASTQGTGELFF. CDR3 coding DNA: TGCGCCAGCACACAGGGGACCGGGGAGCTGTTTTTT.

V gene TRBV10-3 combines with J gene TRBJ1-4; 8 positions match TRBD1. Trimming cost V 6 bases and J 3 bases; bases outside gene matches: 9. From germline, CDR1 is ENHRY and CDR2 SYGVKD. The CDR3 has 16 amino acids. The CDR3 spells CAIRGGQGGPNEKLFF. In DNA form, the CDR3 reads TGTGCCATCAGGGGAGGACAGGGTGGTCCTAATGAAAAACTGTTTTTT.

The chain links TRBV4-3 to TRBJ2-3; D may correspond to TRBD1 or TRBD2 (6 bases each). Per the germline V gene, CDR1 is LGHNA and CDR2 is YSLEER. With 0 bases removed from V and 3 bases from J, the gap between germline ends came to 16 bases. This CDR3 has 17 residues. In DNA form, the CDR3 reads TGCGCCAGCAGCCAAGAGGGGGTGGGGGGCGAGACAGATACGCAGTATTTT. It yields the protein CASSQEGVGGETDTQYF.

CDR3 protein: CASQGTAEAFF. The CDR3 region has the DNA TGTGCCAGCCAAGGGACAGCCGAAGCTTTCTTT. The chain couples TRBV6-1 to TRBJ1-1; 7 bases map to TRBD1. The CDR3 runs 11 residues. Germline-derived CDR1 and CDR2 are MNHNS and SASEGT. V lost 8 bases to trimming and J lost 8 bases; unmatched junction nucleotides: 5.

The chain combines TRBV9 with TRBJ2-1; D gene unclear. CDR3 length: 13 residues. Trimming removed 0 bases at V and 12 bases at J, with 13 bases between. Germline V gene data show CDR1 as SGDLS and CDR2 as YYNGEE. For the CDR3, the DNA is TGTGCCAGCAGCGTAGGTATGGGCGTGGGGCAGTTCTTC. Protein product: CASSVGMGVGQFF.

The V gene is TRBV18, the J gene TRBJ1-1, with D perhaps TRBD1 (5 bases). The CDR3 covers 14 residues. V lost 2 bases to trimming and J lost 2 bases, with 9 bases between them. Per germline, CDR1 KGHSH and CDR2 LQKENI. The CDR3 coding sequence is TGTGCCAGCTCACCAATGGGGGGAAACACTGAAGCTTTCTTT. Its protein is CASSPMGGNTEAFF.

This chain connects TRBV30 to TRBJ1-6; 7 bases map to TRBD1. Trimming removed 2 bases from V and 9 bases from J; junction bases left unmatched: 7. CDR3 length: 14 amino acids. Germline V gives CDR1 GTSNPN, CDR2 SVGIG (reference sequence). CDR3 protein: CAWSLKGAASPLHF. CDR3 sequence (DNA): TGTGCCTGGAGTCTTAAGGGGGCGGCTTCACCCCTCCACTTT.

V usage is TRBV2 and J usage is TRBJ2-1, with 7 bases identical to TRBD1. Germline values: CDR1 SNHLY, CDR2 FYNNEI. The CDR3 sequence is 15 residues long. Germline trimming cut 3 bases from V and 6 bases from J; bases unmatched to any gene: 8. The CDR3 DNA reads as TGTGCCAGCAGTGACGGACAGGTCGTACTCAATGAGCAGTTCTTC. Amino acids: CASSDGQVVLNEQFF.

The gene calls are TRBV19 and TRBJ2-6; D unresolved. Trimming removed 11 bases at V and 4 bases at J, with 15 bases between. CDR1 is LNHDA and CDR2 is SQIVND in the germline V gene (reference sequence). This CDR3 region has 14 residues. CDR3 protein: CAAAVSLGANVLTF. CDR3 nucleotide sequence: TGTGCCGCAGCCGTGAGTCTCGGGGCCAACGTCCTGACTTTC.

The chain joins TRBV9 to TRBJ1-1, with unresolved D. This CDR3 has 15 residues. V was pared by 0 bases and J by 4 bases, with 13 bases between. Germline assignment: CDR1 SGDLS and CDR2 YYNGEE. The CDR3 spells CASSVGSIGATEAFF. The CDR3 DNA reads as TGTGCCAGCAGCGTAGGTTCGATAGGCGCCACTGAAGCTTTCTTT.

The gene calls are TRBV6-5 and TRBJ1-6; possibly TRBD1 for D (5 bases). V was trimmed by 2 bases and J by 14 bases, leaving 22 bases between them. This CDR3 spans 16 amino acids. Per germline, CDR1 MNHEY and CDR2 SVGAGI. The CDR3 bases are TGTGCCAGCAGTTACCCCTCTCGGCAGGGTAAGGGTTCCCTCCACTTT. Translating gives CASSYPSRQGKGSLHF.

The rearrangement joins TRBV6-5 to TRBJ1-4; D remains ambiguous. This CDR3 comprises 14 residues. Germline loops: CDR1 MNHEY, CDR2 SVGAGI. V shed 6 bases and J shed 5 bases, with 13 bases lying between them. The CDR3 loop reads CASSHVPENEKLFF. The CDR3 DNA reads TGTGCCAGCAGCCACGTTCCGGAGAATGAAAAACTGTTTTTT.

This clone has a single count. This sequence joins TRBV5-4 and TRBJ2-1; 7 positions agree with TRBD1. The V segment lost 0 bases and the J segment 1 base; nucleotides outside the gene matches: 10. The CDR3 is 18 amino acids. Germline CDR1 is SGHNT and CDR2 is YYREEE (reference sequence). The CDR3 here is CASSLGQGARMSYNEQFF. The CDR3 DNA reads TGTGCCAGCAGCTTGGGACAGGGCGCCCGGATGTCCTACAATGAGCAGTTCTTC. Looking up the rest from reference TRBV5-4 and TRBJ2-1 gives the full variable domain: ETGVTQSPTHLIKTRGQQVTLRCSSQSGHNTVSWYQQALGQGPQFIFQYYREEENGRGNFPPRFSGLQFPNYSSELNVNALELDDSALYLCASSLGQGARMSYNEQFFGPGTRLTVL.

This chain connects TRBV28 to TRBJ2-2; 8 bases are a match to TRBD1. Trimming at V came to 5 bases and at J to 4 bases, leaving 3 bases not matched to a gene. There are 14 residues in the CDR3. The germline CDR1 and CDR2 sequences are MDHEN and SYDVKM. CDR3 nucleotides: TGTGCCAGCAGTGACAGGGGCCCCACCGGGGAGCTGTTTTTT. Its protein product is CASSDRGPTGELFF.

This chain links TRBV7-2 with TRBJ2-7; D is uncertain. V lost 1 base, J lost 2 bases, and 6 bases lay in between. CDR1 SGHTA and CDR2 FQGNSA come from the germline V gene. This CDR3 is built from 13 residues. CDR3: CASSLVGPYEQYF. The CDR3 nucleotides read TGTGCCAGCAGCTTAGTAGGCCCCTACGAGCAGTACTTC.

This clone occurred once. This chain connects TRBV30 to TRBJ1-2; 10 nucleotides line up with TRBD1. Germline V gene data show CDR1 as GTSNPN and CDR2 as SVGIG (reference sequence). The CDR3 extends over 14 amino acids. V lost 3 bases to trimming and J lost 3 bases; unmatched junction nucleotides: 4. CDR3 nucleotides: TGTGCCTGGAGCACGGGGACAGGGGACTATGGCTACACCTTC. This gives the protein CAWSTGTGDYGYTF.

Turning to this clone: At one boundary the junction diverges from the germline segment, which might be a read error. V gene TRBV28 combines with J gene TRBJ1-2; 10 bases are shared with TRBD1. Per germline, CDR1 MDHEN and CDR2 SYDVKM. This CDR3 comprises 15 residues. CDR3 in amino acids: CASSSGTGENYGYTF. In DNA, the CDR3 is TGCGCCAGCAGTTCTGGGACAGGGGAGAACTATGGCTACACCTTC.

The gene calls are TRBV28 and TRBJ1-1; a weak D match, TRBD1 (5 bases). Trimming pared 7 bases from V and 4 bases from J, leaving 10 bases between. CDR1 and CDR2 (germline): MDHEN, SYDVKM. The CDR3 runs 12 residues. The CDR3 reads CASIQGITEAFF. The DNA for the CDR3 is TGTGCCAGCATCCAGGGTATCACTGAAGCTTTCTTT. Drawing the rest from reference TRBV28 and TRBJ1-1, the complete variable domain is DVKVTQSSRYLVKRTGEKVFLECVQDMDHENMFWYRQDPGLGLRLIYFSYDVKMKEKGDIPEGYSVSREKKERFSLILESASTNQTSMYLCASIQGITEAFFGQGTRLTVV.

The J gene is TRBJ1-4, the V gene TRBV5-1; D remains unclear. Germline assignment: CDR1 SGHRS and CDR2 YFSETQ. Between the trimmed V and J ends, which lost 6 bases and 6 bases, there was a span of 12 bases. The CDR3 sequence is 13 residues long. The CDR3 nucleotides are TGCGCCAGCAAGACAAATCGAGATGAAAAACTGTTTTTT. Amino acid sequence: CASKTNRDEKLFF.

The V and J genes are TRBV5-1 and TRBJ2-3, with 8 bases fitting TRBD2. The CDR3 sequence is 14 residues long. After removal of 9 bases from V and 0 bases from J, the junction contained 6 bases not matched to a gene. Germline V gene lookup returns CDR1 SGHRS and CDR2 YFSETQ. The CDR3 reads CATRSGGSTDTQYF. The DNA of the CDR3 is TGCGCCACCCGGAGCGGGGGAAGCACAGATACGCAGTATTTT.